Listed below are T cell receptor beta chains from one sample, sequenced in a study of T-cell memory formation after mild COVID-19. TCRdb passed the 5' RACE reads through MiXCR, listing each CDR3 protein once. The repertoire holds about 200,000 distinct CDR3 sequences, with 9% to 10% as singletons. Sequencing was done on a sample of PBMCs or a T cell subset sorted from them (not recorded which). The receptors were gathered from a man aged 18 to 35 who had mild COVID-19 (a few samples of this study predate the infection). Cell type and time point are not known. Each CDR3 is given with its conserved first and last residue. Each record gives: D gene, J gene, clone size, V gene, CDR3 DNA, CDR3 protein. A D gene is named only where the DNA matches it firmly. Only some rows state a clone size, as once, few, many or a class for expanded clones.

D gene: TRBD2; J gene: TRBJ2-3; clone size: .; V gene: TRBV24-1; CDR3 DNA: TGTGCCACCAGTGATTTGCCTCTAGCGGGAGGAACAGATACGCAGTATTTT; CDR3 protein: CATSDLPLAGGTDTQYF
D gene: .; J gene: TRBJ2-1; clone size: .; V gene: TRBV9; CDR3 DNA: TGTGCCAGCAGCGCCGGGCGAGGGACGGGCAATGAGCAGTTCTTC; CDR3 protein: CASSAGRGTGNEQFF
D gene: .; J gene: TRBJ1-1; clone size: .; V gene: TRBV5-1; CDR3 DNA: TGCGCCAGCAGCCTCAATCTGGGGGGGTTGAACACTGAAGCTTTCTTT; CDR3 protein: CASSLNLGGLNTEAFF
D gene: .; J gene: TRBJ2-3; clone size: .; V gene: TRBV6-5; CDR3 DNA: TGTGCCAGCAGTTCCCGCGCCCTGAACCCCACAGATACGCAGTATTTT; CDR3 protein: CASSSRALNPTDTQYF
D gene: TRBD1; J gene: TRBJ1-2; clone size: few; V gene: TRBV20-1; CDR3 DNA: TGCAGTGCTAGGTCGACAGGGCACTATGGCTACACCTTC; CDR3 protein: CSARSTGHYGYTF
D gene: .; J gene: TRBJ1-1; clone size: .; V gene: TRBV20-1; CDR3 DNA: TGCAGCGAGATTAAGATGAACACTGAAGCTTTCTTT; CDR3 protein: CSEIKMNTEAFF
D gene: .; J gene: TRBJ2-1; clone size: many; V gene: TRBV3-1; CDR3 DNA: TGTGCCAGCAGCCAAAGGGGTGGGATCGGGCAGTTCTTC; CDR3 protein: CASSQRGGIGQFF
D gene: TRBD1; J gene: TRBJ1-5; clone size: many; V gene: TRBV7-9; CDR3 DNA: TGTGCCAGCAGCTCCGGGACAGGGGTCAATCAGCCCCAGCATTTT; CDR3 protein: CASSSGTGVNQPQHF
D gene: .; J gene: TRBJ2-2; clone size: .; V gene: TRBV11-2; CDR3 DNA: TGTGCCAGCAGCCCTGTTTTCGGGGGAAGTGGGGAGCTGTTTTTT; CDR3 protein: CASSPVFGGSGELFF
D gene: .; J gene: TRBJ2-3; clone size: few; V gene: TRBV12-3/TRBV12-4; CDR3 DNA: TGTGCCAGCAGTCCTCAGGGCCATACGCAGTATTTT; CDR3 protein: CASSPQGHTQYF
D gene: TRBD1; J gene: TRBJ2-2; clone size: .; V gene: TRBV7-8; CDR3 DNA: TGTGCCAGCAGCTGGGACAGGGCCGGGGAGCTGTTTTTT; CDR3 protein: CASSWDRAGELFF
D gene: .; J gene: TRBJ1-6; clone size: many; V gene: TRBV7-2; CDR3 DNA: TGTGCCAGCAGCCCAACCGGGACAAATAATTCACCCCTCCACTTT; CDR3 protein: CASSPTGTNNSPLHF
D gene: .; J gene: TRBJ2-3; clone size: many; V gene: TRBV7-2; CDR3 DNA: TGTGCCAGCAGTTTCCTAGATACGCAGTATTTT; CDR3 protein: CASSFLDTQYF
D gene: TRBD2; J gene: TRBJ2-5; clone size: .; V gene: TRBV28; CDR3 DNA: TGTGCCAGCAGTTTCCAGCTAGCGGGGGACCAAGAGACCCAGTACTTC; CDR3 protein: CASSFQLAGDQETQYF
D gene: TRBD2; J gene: TRBJ2-3; clone size: .; V gene: TRBV3-1; CDR3 DNA: TGTGCCAGCAGCCAAGTTGTAGCGGGGGATACGCAGTATTTT; CDR3 protein: CASSQVVAGDTQYF
D gene: .; J gene: TRBJ2-2; clone size: .; V gene: TRBV20-1; CDR3 DNA: TGCAGTGCTAGGGAGGGACATAACACCGGGGAGCTGTTTTTT; CDR3 protein: CSAREGHNTGELFF
D gene: .; J gene: TRBJ2-1; clone size: many; V gene: TRBV7-3; CDR3 DNA: TGTGCCAGCAGCTTGGGACCCCACAATGAGCAGTTCTTC; CDR3 protein: CASSLGPHNEQFF
D gene: .; J gene: TRBJ1-2; clone size: .; V gene: TRBV5-1; CDR3 DNA: TGCGCCAGCAGCTTGTTAGACACGGCCCATGGCTACACCTTC; CDR3 protein: CASSLLDTAHGYTF
D gene: TRBD1; J gene: TRBJ2-2; clone size: few; V gene: TRBV7-3; CDR3 DNA: TGTGCCAGCAGCTTACGGGGCCAAGACAGGGTTCGGATCGGGGAGCTGTTTTTT; CDR3 protein: CASSLRGQDRVRIGELFF
D gene: .; J gene: TRBJ1-1; clone size: few; V gene: TRBV5-1; CDR3 DNA: TGCGCCAGCAGACGAGGACAGCTGAACACTGAAGCTTTCTTT; CDR3 protein: CASRRGQLNTEAFF
D gene: .; J gene: TRBJ2-5; clone size: many; V gene: TRBV19; CDR3 DNA: TGTGCCAGTAGTACAACCCAGCGGGAGACCCAGTACTTC; CDR3 protein: CASSTTQRETQYF
D gene: TRBD1; J gene: TRBJ1-1; clone size: .; V gene: TRBV5-4; CDR3 DNA: TGTGCCAGCAGCATCCCGACAGGGTTAGCTTTCTTT; CDR3 protein: CASSIPTGLAFF